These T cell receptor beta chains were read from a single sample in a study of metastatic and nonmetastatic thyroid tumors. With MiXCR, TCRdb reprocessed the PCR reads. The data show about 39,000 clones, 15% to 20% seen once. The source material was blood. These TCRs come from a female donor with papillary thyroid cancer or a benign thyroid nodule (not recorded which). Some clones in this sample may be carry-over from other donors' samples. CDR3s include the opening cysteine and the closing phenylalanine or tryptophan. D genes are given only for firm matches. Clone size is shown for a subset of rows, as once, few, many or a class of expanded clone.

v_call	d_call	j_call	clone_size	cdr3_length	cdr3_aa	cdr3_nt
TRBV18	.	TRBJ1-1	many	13	CASSEEGGSEAFF	TGTGCCAGCTCGGAAGAGGGGGGGTCTGAAGCTTTCTTT
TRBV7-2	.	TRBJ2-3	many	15	CASSLGLGGTDTQYF	TGTGCCAGCAGCTTAGGGCTAGGGGGCACAGATACGCAGTATTTT
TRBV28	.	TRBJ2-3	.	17	CASSFSTYQGRTDTQYF	TGTGCCAGCAGTTTCTCAACATATCAGGGACGCACAGATACGCAGTATTTT
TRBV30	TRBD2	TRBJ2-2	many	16	CAWSAAGGGGTGELFF	TGTGCCTGGAGTGCGGCGGGAGGGGGCGGGACCGGGGAGCTGTTTTTT
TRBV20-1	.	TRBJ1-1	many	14	CSARDLGVNTEAFF	TGCAGTGCTAGAGATCTGGGCGTGAACACTGAAGCTTTCTTT
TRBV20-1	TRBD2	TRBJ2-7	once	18	CSARRWSASGSIFHEHYF	TGCAGTGCTAGAAGATGGTCGGCTAGCGGGAGTATCTTCCACGAGCATTACTTC
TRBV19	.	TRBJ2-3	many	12	CASSPPTDTQYF	TGTGCCAGTAGTCCCCCCACAGATACGCAGTATTTT
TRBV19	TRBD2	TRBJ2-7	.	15	CASSISTSDSYEQYF	TGTGCCAGTAGTATCTCGACTAGCGACTCCTACGAGCAGTACTTC
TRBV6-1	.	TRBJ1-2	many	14	CASSTLPRSYGYTF	TGTGCCAGCAGTACCCTCCCCCGTTCCTATGGCTACACCTTC
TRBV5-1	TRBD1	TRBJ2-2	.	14	CASSLETGGGDLFF	TGCGCCAGCAGCTTGGAGACAGGGGGTGGTGATCTGTTTTTT
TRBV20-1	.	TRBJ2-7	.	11	CSARSRGEQYF	TGCAGTGCTAGGAGCAGGGGAGAGCAGTACTTC
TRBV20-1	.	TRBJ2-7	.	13	CSAHHSGEYEQHF	TGCAGTGCTCACCACTCGGGGGAGTACGAGCAGCACTTC
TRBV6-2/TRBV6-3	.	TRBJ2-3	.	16	CSSSYSSLSLTDTQYF	TGTTCCAGCAGTTACTCGAGTCTATCCCTAACAGATACGCAGTATTTT
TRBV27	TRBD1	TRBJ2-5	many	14	CASSPRDSMGTQYF	TGTGCCAGCAGTCCCCGGGACAGTATGGGGACCCAGTACTTC
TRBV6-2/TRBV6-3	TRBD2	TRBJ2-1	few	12	CASQRGGYEQFF	TGTGCCTCGCAGCGGGGGGGCTATGAGCAGTTCTTC
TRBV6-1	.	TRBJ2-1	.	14	CASSGDSPHNEQFF	TGTGCCAGCAGTGGAGACAGCCCTCACAATGAGCAGTTCTTC
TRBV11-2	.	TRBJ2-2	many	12	CASSLYTGELFF	TGTGCCAGCAGCCTATACACCGGGGAGCTGTTTTTT
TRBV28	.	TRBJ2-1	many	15	CASTSRGPSEHEQFF	TGTGCCAGCACCTCGAGGGGTCCTTCGGAACATGAGCAGTTCTTC
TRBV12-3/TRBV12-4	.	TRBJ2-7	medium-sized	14	CASSYYGRAYEQYF	TGTGCCAGCAGTTATTACGGCAGGGCCTACGAGCAGTACTTC
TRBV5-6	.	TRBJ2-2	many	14	CASSTLPETGELFF	TGTGCCAGCAGCACGCTTCCGGAGACCGGGGAGCTGTTTTTT
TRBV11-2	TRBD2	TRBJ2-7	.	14	CASSATILAGEQYF	TGTGCCAGCAGCGCCACGATCCTAGCGGGCGAGCAGTACTTC
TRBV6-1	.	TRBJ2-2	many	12	CAGRMGGGELFF	TGTGCCGGCAGAATGGGGGGCGGGGAGCTGTTTTTT
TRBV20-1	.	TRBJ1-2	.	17	CSARFTGYITWDGAYTF	TGCAGTGCTAGATTTACAGGGTATATTACATGGGACGGCGCCTACACCTTC
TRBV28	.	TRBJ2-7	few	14	CASSFDGNLDEQYF	TGCGCCAGCAGTTTTGACGGGAATCTCGACGAGCAGTACTTC
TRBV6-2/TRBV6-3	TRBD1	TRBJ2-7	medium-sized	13	CASSRQGRDEQYF	TGTGCCAGCAGTCGACAGGGACGCGACGAGCAGTACTTC
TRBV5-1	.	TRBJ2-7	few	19	CASSLGFWGRTTLSHEQYF	TGCGCCAGCAGCTTGGGGTTTTGGGGCCGGACTACCCTAAGTCACGAGCAGTACTTC
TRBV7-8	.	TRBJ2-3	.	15	CASSLEMAGTDTQYF	TGTGCCAGCAGCTTAGAGATGGCGGGAACAGATACGCAGTATTTT